This T cell receptor (beta chain) originates from a study of T cell changes during pregnancy in multiple sclerosis. The repertoire was sequenced with immunoSEQ multiplex PCR; TCRdb's copy has only in-frame clones and lacks some. The top ten hold approximately 1% of the sample, which has approximately 71,000 clones, around 94% seen once. Germline trimming cut 0 bases from V and 4 bases from J; bases unmatched to any gene: 1. The CDR3 has 14 residues. Germline loops: CDR1 LNHDA, CDR2 SQIVND (reference sequence). Sequenced material: peripheral blood, taken in the third trimester of pregnancy. This sequence was found in a female donor with multiple sclerosis, enrolled in a pregnancy study. The chain employs TRBV19 and TRBJ1-1; TRBD1 agrees at 8 bases. In DNA form, the CDR3 reads TGTGCCAGTAGTATAGACAGGGGGCCCACTGAAGCTTTCTTT. Amino acids: CASSIDRGPTEAFF.